This T cell receptor beta chain was profiled in a study of T cell repertoires in cytomegalovirus infection (dated by TCRdb to the late 2010s). Background on the whole study: The HLA type of each donor mattered for the analysis, because public TCR beta signatures pointed to carriage of CMV infection along with the matching HLA type. The paper as a whole reports these results and caveats: Cumulative frequency of public TCR beta family members discriminated carriers of CMV infection plus the relevant HLA type in this cohort and an independent roughly 340-donor cohort. The ex vivo response was dominated by HLA-C-restricted CMV-specific TCR beta clonotypes, and the single most frequent clonotype in two of eight donors was supplied by these HLA-C-restricted clonotypes.

V is clipped by 8 bases and J by 8 bases, and the sequence between their germline boundaries is 19 bases long. Spanning cysteine to phenylalanine, the CDR3 consists of 14 amino acids. Of all the DNA, just the CDR3 is kept, 42 bases in frame from base 1. In the germline V gene, CDR1 corresponds to MDHEN and CDR2 to SYDVKM. Sequencing took place on an Illumina HiSeq 1500. The raw public data were reprocessed by TCRdb itself: fastp quality trimming at Q25, MiXCR clonotype calling, in-frame beta chains only. Rows are unified per CDR3 protein, each entry keeping the most common DNA and genes. A total of roughly 600,000 distinct CDR3 sequences appear in this sample, roughly a quarter of them only once. 6.5% to 10% of the sample lies in the top ten. This clonotype has ten or more counts. Its antigen is not yet known. The sample holds no much larger clone one base away, and base qualities are not on file.

Sequenced input: CD8+ T cells from PBMCs. The rearrangement combines TRBV28 with TRBJ2-1; the D gene is perhaps TRBD2, from 6 matching bases. The source of this sequence is a human donor in good health (CMV status not recorded). Some clones in this sample may be carry-over from other donors' samples. The nucleotide sequence is TGTGCCAGCGGAAAGCGGGTGGCCTCGGATGAGCAGTTCTTC. It translates to CASGKRVASDEQFF.